This is a list of T cell receptor beta chains from one sample in a study of blood T cell repertoires in COVID-19. Here immunoSEQ multiplex PCR was the method, and the copy in TCRdb shows in-frame clones only, minus some. The sample lists a few hundred thousand clones, 87% occurring once. Sample: peripheral blood. These receptors were taken from a man aged 35 to 55 with active or convalescent COVID-19. Both conserved end residues are part of each CDR3. A D gene is named only where the DNA matches it firmly. The size of a clone is reported for some rows only, either as once, few or many, or as a class for expanded clones.

D gene,J gene,clone size,V gene,CDR3 DNA,CDR3 protein
-,TRBJ2-3,-,TRBV11-2,TGTGCCAGCAGCTTAGCCCCTAGCAAAGATACGCAGTATTTT,CASSLAPSKDTQYF
-,TRBJ1-3,-,TRBV12-5,TGTGCTAGTGGCGGCGGAGGCTCTGGAAACACCATATATTTT,CASGGGGSGNTIYF
-,TRBJ2-2,few,TRBV5-4,TGTGCCAGCAGCTTCCCCCAGGCCGGGGAGCTGTTTTTT,CASSFPQAGELFF
TRBD2,TRBJ2-7,-,TRBV27,TGTGCCAGCAGTTTCAGGCTAGCGGGATCCAGCTCCTACGAGCAGTACTTC,CASSFRLAGSSSYEQYF
TRBD2,TRBJ2-3,-,TRBV3-1/TRBV3-2,TGTGCCAGCAGCCTTAGATTGGGACTAGCGGGGGGGCCGGCAGATACGCAGTATTTT,CASSLRLGLAGGPADTQYF
TRBD2,TRBJ2-7,-,TRBV7-8,TGTGCCAGCAGCTTAGTTACGGCTAGCGGGGGGCTATACGAGCAGTACTTC,CASSLVTASGGLYEQYF
-,TRBJ2-5,-,TRBV28,TGTGCCAGCAGTTTTAGGGGGGGACGGGAGACCCAGTACTTC,CASSFRGGRETQYF
-,TRBJ1-3,-,TRBV6-5,TGTGCCAGCAGCCGACCAGGGGCGGCCGGAAACACCATATATTTT,CASSRPGAAGNTIYF
-,TRBJ1-2,-,TRBV28,TGTGCCAGCAGTTTGAGAGAATATGGCTACACCTTC,CASSLREYGYTF
-,TRBJ2-7,-,TRBV5-1,TGCGCCAGCAGCTTGGTCAGCGGTCCCTACGAGCAGTACTTC,CASSLVSGPYEQYF
-,TRBJ2-3,-,TRBV3-1/TRBV3-2,TGTGCCAGCAGCCGCCAGGCTGCGGGCGGGGGCACAGATACGCAGTATTTT,CASSRQAAGGGTDTQYF
TRBD1,TRBJ1-5,-,TRBV12-3/TRBV12-4,TGTGCCAGCAGCCCACAGGGGTTACAGCCCCAGCATTTT,CASSPQGLQPQHF
TRBD1,TRBJ1-4,-,TRBV5-1,TGCGCCAGCACCCACGGACAGGGGGTAACTAATGAAAAACTGTTTTTT,CASTHGQGVTNEKLFF
TRBD1,TRBJ2-1,-,TRBV27,TGTGCCAGCATCCGGGGGAGGACAGGGGGTCTTTCCTACAATGAGCAGTTCTTC,CASIRGRTGGLSYNEQFF
TRBD2,TRBJ2-7,-,TRBV3-1/TRBV3-2,TGTGCCAGCAGCCAACTAACTAGCGGGAGGGGATACTCCTACGAGCAGTACTTC,CASSQLTSGRGYSYEQYF
-,TRBJ1-1,-,TRBV9,TGTGCCAGCAGCCCCTACACGACTCAGAACACTGAAGCTTTCTTT,CASSPYTTQNTEAFF
-,TRBJ1-2,-,TRBV3-1/TRBV3-2,TGTGCCAGCAGCCCCTACAGGGATGGCTACACCTTC,CASSPYRDGYTF
-,TRBJ1-2,-,TRBV29-1,TGCAGCGTCCCACAGGGCTACTATGGCTACACCTTC,CSVPQGYYGYTF
TRBD1,TRBJ2-7,-,TRBV5-1,TGCGCCAGCAGCTTGGGAAAACCGGGACAGGGGTACGAGCAGTACTTC,CASSLGKPGQGYEQYF
-,TRBJ1-5,-,TRBV6-5,TGTGCCAGCAGCCTCACAGGGATAGGACAGCCCCAGCATTTT,CASSLTGIGQPQHF
-,TRBJ2-3,-,TRBV6-6,TGTGCCAGCAGTGACCGAGGGACTAGCACAGATACGCAGTATTTT,CASSDRGTSTDTQYF
TRBD2,TRBJ2-1,-,TRBV5-1,TGCGCCAGCAGCTTGGGGCTAGCGGGGGCCTACAATGAGCAGTTCTTC,CASSLGLAGAYNEQFF
TRBD1,TRBJ1-4,-,TRBV6-6,TGTGCCAGCAGTGAGCAGGGGGGCAATGAAAAACTGTTTTTT,CASSEQGGNEKLFF
-,TRBJ1-2,-,TRBV28,TGTGCCAGCAGTTTACGGCGGAGTGGGGACACATATGGCTACACCTTC,CASSLRRSGDTYGYTF
-,TRBJ1-5,once,TRBV28,TGTGCCAGCAGTTTAGCGGGTGCGCCCCAGCATTTT,CASSLAGAPQHF
TRBD1,TRBJ1-1,-,TRBV5-4,TGTGCCAGCAGCCCCGGGACAGGGGGCATGAACACTGAAGCTTTCTTT,CASSPGTGGMNTEAFF
-,TRBJ2-4,-,TRBV19,TGTGCCACCCTGGGGAGGACCAAAAACATTCAGTACTTC,CATLGRTKNIQYF
-,TRBJ2-4,-,TRBV6-5,TGTGCCAGCACGGCCAGACTAGCCAAAAACATTCAGTACTTC,CASTARLAKNIQYF
-,TRBJ2-7,-,TRBV24-1,TGTGCCACCGAGAGTACTCAGTACTTC,CATESTQYF
-,TRBJ2-2,-,TRBV5-1,TGCGCCAGCAGCTTTAAAGCGACGCACGGGGAGCTGTTTTTT,CASSFKATHGELFF
TRBD1,TRBJ1-2,few,TRBV7-2,TGTGCCAGCACCCTGAGACCGGGACAGGGTGGTGGAGGCTACACCTTC,CASTLRPGQGGGGYTF
-,TRBJ2-2,-,TRBV6-5,TGTGCCAGCATAGCCCCGGGGACCGGGGAGCTGTTTTTT,CASIAPGTGELFF
-,TRBJ1-1,-,TRBV27,TGTGCCAGCCGATACTCTGGGGGGGACTTGAACACTGAAGCTTTCTTT,CASRYSGGDLNTEAFF
-,TRBJ1-6,-,TRBV30,TGTGCCTGGAGTGTAGGGAGTTCCTATAATTCACCCCTCCACTTT,CAWSVGSSYNSPLHF
TRBD2,TRBJ2-4,-,TRBV7-6,TGTGCCAGCAGCTTAGCGCGGGGGAAAGGGAACATTCAGTACTTC,CASSLARGKGNIQYF